Reported below is one T cell receptor (beta chain). Deletions cut 7 bases from V and 5 bases from J, with 14 bases between. The CDR3 spans 13 residues. The sample comes from a study of blood T cell repertoires in COVID-19. The Seattle patients, enrolled during active infection, were followed longitudinally. In the original processing: Reference gene primer amplification in the assay estimated nucleated cell counts. Profiled with immunoSEQ multiplex PCR; TCRdb holds only in-frame clones, not every one. The V and J calls and clone size come from that table; D and trimming were worked out from the DNA. The table lists over 60,000 clones, approximately 80% of them singletons.

The chain is built from TRBV12-3 or TRBV12-4 and TRBJ1-1; TRBD1 might be the D (5 bases). Input material: peripheral blood. The sequence came from a man between 60 and 70 years old with COVID-19, enrolled during active disease. Here the CDR3 DNA reads TGTGCCAGCAACCGGGAGGGGCGGACTGAAGCTTTCTTT. This sequence encodes CASNREGRTEAFF.